One and the same sample provided the 25 T cell receptor beta chains below, sequenced in a study of cytomegalovirus exposure and HLA in healthy donors. PCR used 60 Vbeta primers and 13 Jbeta primers. Produced via immunoSEQ multiplex PCR; TCRdb's table is partial and in-frame only. Here the sample spans roughly 300,000 clones, more than 80% being singletons. Sequenced sample: PBMCs. The receptors originated from a middle-aged man in good health and CMV-seropositive.

J is TRBJ2-7 and V is TRBV5-1; 11 bases align to TRBD1. The CDR3 is 16 amino acids. Unmatched junction bases numbered 11, after V lost 4 bases and J lost 5 bases. The germline gives CDR1 SGHRS, CDR2 YFSETQ. This CDR3 is CASSLTGTGGPHEQYF. The CDR3 bases are TGCGCCAGCAGCCTTACCGGGACAGGGGGTCCCCACGAGCAGTACTTC.

V gene TRBV7-3 combines with J gene TRBJ1-2; 8 bases are shared with TRBD1. V shed 5 bases, J shed 4 bases, and the junction held 6 bases outside the gene matches. The CDR3 totals 14 residues. The germline gives CDR1 SGHTA, CDR2 FQGTGA. For the CDR3, the DNA is TGTGCCAGCAGCCCGACAGGGGAGTCCTATGGCTACACCTTC. Amino acid sequence: CASSPTGESYGYTF.

CDR3 sequence: CASSLAGVANEQFF. Written as DNA, the CDR3 is TGTGCCAGCAGCTTAGCAGGGGTGGCCAATGAGCAGTTCTTC. This chain connects TRBV7-9 to TRBJ2-1, with D possibly matching TRBD1 (5 bases). The CDR3 contains 14 residues. V was shortened by 0 bases and J by 6 bases, with 9 bases between the two germline ends. Germline V lookup: CDR1 SEHNR, CDR2 FQNEAQ (reference sequence).

As regards this clone: Other DNA sequences in the sample encode the same CDR3. This chain joins TRBV18 and TRBJ2-7; 8 nucleotides match TRBD1. With 3 bases clipped from V and 3 bases from J, the junction kept 4 bases outside the gene matches. This CDR3 spans 14 amino acids. Germline V gives CDR1 KGHSH, CDR2 LQKENI. CDR3 DNA: TGTGCCAGCTCACCTGGGACAGGTGACTACGAGCAGTACTTC. Protein product: CASSPGTGDYEQYF.

V usage is TRBV27 and J usage is TRBJ2-7; 13 nucleotides match TRBD2. The length of the CDR3 is 17 residues. Germline V gene sequence: CDR1 MNHEY, CDR2 SMNVEV (reference sequence). With V trimmed by 2 bases and J by 2 bases, 6 bases remained unmatched. The CDR3 here is CASSLLPGTSGTYEQYF. The CDR3 DNA reads as TGTGCCAGCAGTTTACTACCGGGGACTAGCGGGACCTACGAGCAGTACTTC.

The CDR3 DNA reads TGTGCCAGCAGTCCTCAGGGAACCTACGAGCAGTACTTC. Protein product: CASSPQGTYEQYF. J is TRBJ2-7 and V is TRBV6-1, with D perhaps matching TRBD1 (5 bases). Germline lookup yields CDR1 MNHNS and CDR2 SASEGT. The CDR3 contains 13 residues. V lost 5 bases and J lost 2, with 10 bases in between.

The genes are TRBV19 and TRBJ2-2, with 8 bases lining up with TRBD2. Germline V gives CDR1 LNHDA, CDR2 SQIVND (reference sequence). This CDR3 is built from 15 residues. Germline trimming cut 5 bases from V and 5 bases from J; bases unmatched to any gene: 7. CDR3 DNA sequence: TGTGCCAGTAGTCGAGCGGGAGAGGGGACCGGGGAGCTGTTTTTT. It yields the protein CASSRAGEGTGELFF. Full variable domain (rest looked up from reference TRBV19 and TRBJ2-2): DGGITQSPKYLFRKEGQNVTLSCEQNLNHDAMYWYRQDPGQGLRLIYYSQIVNDFQKGDIAEGYSVSREKKESFPLTVTSAQKNPTAFYLCASSRAGEGTGELFFGEGSRLTVL.

The J gene is TRBJ2-3, the V gene TRBV7-2; 9 nucleotides line up with TRBD2. Germline V CDR1 and CDR2: SGHTA, FQGNSA. The CDR3 length is 16 residues. V dropped 3 bases and J dropped 0; count of bases not matched to a gene: 4. The CDR3 is CASSFSGSVSTDTQYF. In DNA form, the CDR3 reads TGTGCCAGCAGCTTTAGCGGGAGCGTCAGCACAGATACGCAGTATTTT.

On this clone itself: The same CDR3 is also encoded by other DNA sequences in this sample. The gene calls are TRBV28 and TRBJ2-7, with 8 positions matching TRBD2. Germline CDR1 MDHEN, CDR2 SYDVKM. J lost 0 bases, V lost 6 bases, and 7 bases had no gene match. There are 15 residues in the CDR3. This chain's CDR3 is CASSFRGGFSYEQYF. CDR3 DNA: TGTGCCAGCAGCTTCCGGGGGGGGTTCTCCTACGAGCAGTACTTC.

The chain is built from TRBV7-9 and TRBJ2-3, with 13 bases lining up with TRBD2. Trimming removed 4 bases from V and 4 bases from J; junction bases left unmatched: 2. The germline gives CDR1 SEHNR, CDR2 FQNEAQ (reference sequence). The CDR3 loop spans 15 amino acids. CDR3 sequence reads: CASSWGTSGADTQYF. The CDR3 DNA reads TGTGCCAGCAGCTGGGGGACTAGCGGGGCAGATACGCAGTATTTT. Supplemented by reference TRBV7-9 and TRBJ2-3, the full variable domain reads DTGVSQNPRHKITKRGQNVTFRCDPISEHNRLYWYRQTLGQGPEFLTYFQNEAQLEKSRLLSDRFSAERPKGSFSTLEIQRTEQGDSAMYLCASSWGTSGADTQYFGPGTRLTVL.

V usage is TRBV11-3 and J usage is TRBJ2-7; 7 bases line up with TRBD1. Unmatched junction bases numbered 5, after V lost 5 bases and J lost 1 base. Germline values: CDR1 SGHNT, CDR2 YENEEA. The CDR3 contains 14 residues. The chain's CDR3 is CASSPRDRSYEQYF. CDR3 bases: TGTGCCAGCAGCCCAAGGGACAGATCCTACGAGCAGTACTTC. Supplemented by reference TRBV11-3 and TRBJ2-7, the full variable domain reads EAGVVQSPRYKIIEKKQPVAFWCNPISGHNTLYWYLQNLGQGPELLIRYENEEAVDDSQLPKDRFSAERLKGVDSTLKIQPAELGDSAVYLCASSPRDRSYEQYFGPGTRLTVT.

The V gene is TRBV13, the J gene TRBJ1-1; 9 bases map to TRBD1. Germline assignment: CDR1 PRHDT and CDR2 FYEKMQ (reference sequence). Trimming cost V 5 bases and J 6 bases; bases outside gene matches: 7. The CDR3 is made up of 14 amino acids. The CDR3 nucleotides read TGTGCCAGCAGCGCCACCGGGACAGGGCCTGAAGCTTTCTTT. Translation gives CASSATGTGPEAFF.

For this clone: This same CDR3 is encoded by further DNA sequences in the sample. The chain joins TRBV18 to TRBJ2-5; D is undetermined. Germline V CDR1 and CDR2: KGHSH, LQKENI. The V end lost 0 bases, the J end lost 3 bases, and 8 bases lay between the germline ends. The CDR3 has 14 amino acids. CDR3 coding DNA: TGTGCCAGCTCACCACCGGATGGAGAAGAGACCCAGTACTTC. Its protein is CASSPPDGEETQYF.

The chain carries TRBV6-5 and TRBJ1-2, with 7 bases identical to TRBD1. There are 13 residues in the CDR3. J gave up 7 bases and V 5 bases, and 7 bases lay outside the gene matches. Germline CDR1 is MNHEY and CDR2 is SVGAGI. CDR3 nucleotides: TGTGCCAGCAGTCCAGGGGGAGCTCTTGGCTACACCTTC. It specifies CASSPGGALGYTF.

The table lists this clone with a count of one. This sequence joins TRBV19 and TRBJ2-6, with TRBD2 matching 11 bases. Germline V lookup: CDR1 LNHDA, CDR2 SQIVND (reference sequence). V dropped 7 bases and J dropped 0; count of bases not matched to a gene: 8. This CDR3 contains 18 residues. DNA for the CDR3: TGTGCCAGTACTATCGGACTAGCGGGTCTCTCTGGGGCCAACGTCCTGACTTTC. Translated, it gives CASTIGLAGLSGANVLTF.

The V call is TRBV19, the J call TRBJ1-2, with TRBD1 identical over 7 bases. V dropped 1 base and J dropped 3; count of bases not matched to a gene: 8. Looked up from germline, CDR1 is LNHDA and CDR2 is SQIVND (reference sequence). The CDR3 contains 16 residues. CDR3 coding DNA: TGTGCCAGTAGTATAGGCGGATCCGGGACAGACTATGGCTACACCTTC. Its protein product is CASSIGGSGTDYGYTF. Based on the CDR3 plus reference TRBV19 and TRBJ1-2, the full variable domain is DGGITQSPKYLFRKEGQNVTLSCEQNLNHDAMYWYRQDPGQGLRLIYYSQIVNDFQKGDIAEGYSVSREKKESFPLTVTSAQKNPTAFYLCASSIGGSGTDYGYTFGSGTRLTVV.

This chain joins TRBV7-9 and TRBJ2-7, with TRBD2 identical over 7 bases. Trimming at V came to 4 bases and at J to 13 bases, leaving 7 bases not matched to a gene. The CDR3 is 11 amino acids. Per germline, CDR1 SEHNR and CDR2 FQNEAQ (reference sequence). CDR3 residues: CASSSGLGPYF. The CDR3 nucleotides read TGTGCCAGCAGCTCCGGACTAGGACCCTACTTC.

The chain uses TRBV7-9 and TRBJ1-4, with 7 bases matching TRBD1. V lost 2 bases, J lost 0 bases, and 9 bases stayed unmatched. Germline CDR1 SEHNR, CDR2 FQNEAQ (reference sequence). The CDR3 length is 18 residues. The CDR3: CASSLRVRGPATNEKLFF. The CDR3 DNA sequence: TGTGCCAGCAGCTTAAGGGTTAGGGGGCCAGCAACTAATGAAAAACTGTTTTTT.

The J gene is TRBJ1-4, the V gene TRBV28; D gene uncertain. The CDR3 is made up of 12 amino acids. Looked up from germline, CDR1 is MDHEN and CDR2 is SYDVKM. The V end was cut by 2 bases, the J end by 5 bases, with 3 bases between. DNA for the CDR3: TGTGCCAGCAGTTTAAGCAATGAAAAACTGTTTTTT. Translation gives CASSLSNEKLFF.

The chain employs TRBV7-2 and TRBJ1-2; 7 nucleotides line up with TRBD1. This CDR3 contains 13 residues. V shed 3 bases, J shed 4 bases, and the junction held 2 bases outside the gene matches. Germline-derived CDR1 and CDR2 are SGHTA and FQGNSA. The DNA of the CDR3 is TGTGCCAGCAGCTTGGGACAGTCCTATGGCTACACCTTC. This encodes CASSLGQSYGYTF.

The rearrangement joins TRBV5-1 to TRBJ1-1, with 11 bases fitting TRBD1. V lost 4 bases, J lost 6 bases, and 5 bases stayed unmatched. The CDR3 totals 14 residues. CDR1 is SGHRS, CDR2 YFSETQ, per germline. CDR3 region: CASSPDRGRAEAFF. In DNA form, the CDR3 reads TGCGCCAGCAGCCCGGACAGGGGGCGAGCTGAAGCTTTCTTT.

This sequence joins TRBV28 and TRBJ2-4, with 7 nucleotides matching TRBD1. CDR3 length: 16 residues. Looked up from germline, CDR1 is MDHEN and CDR2 is SYDVKM. V gave up 2 bases and J gave up 1 base; unmatched junction bases: 5. CDR3 in amino acids: CASSLEGAGAKNIQYF. CDR3 in DNA: TGTGCCAGCAGTTTAGAGGGGGCGGGCGCCAAAAACATTCAGTACTTC. Full variable domain (rest looked up from reference TRBV28 and TRBJ2-4): DVKVTQSSRYLVKRTGEKVFLECVQDMDHENMFWYRQDPGLGLRLIYFSYDVKMKEKGDIPEGYSVSREKKERFSLILESASTNQTSMYLCASSLEGAGAKNIQYFGAGTRLSVL.

As regards this clone: Additional DNA sequences in this sample encode the identical CDR3. The chain couples TRBV25-1 to TRBJ1-4, with D unclear. The CDR3 runs 16 residues. Trimming removed 8 bases from V and 0 bases from J, with 16 bases in between. From germline, CDR1 is MGHDK and CDR2 SYGVNS. DNA of the CDR3: TGTGCCAGCTCAGCAGAAGGAGGTGCAACTAATGAAAAACTGTTTTTT. Translating gives CASSAEGGATNEKLFF.

The chain is built from TRBV11-2 and TRBJ2-3; the match to TRBD2 covers 7 bases. Germline V gene sequence: CDR1 SGHAT, CDR2 FQNNGV. Unmatched junction bases numbered 11, after V lost 5 bases and J lost 3 bases. The CDR3 sequence is 16 residues long. The CDR3 reads CASSKRTSVSTDTQYF. The CDR3, as DNA: TGTGCCAGCAGCAAGCGGACTAGTGTTTCGACAGATACGCAGTATTTT.

This chain connects TRBV4-1 to TRBJ2-7; no clear D. V lost 1 base, J lost 0 bases, and 7 bases lay in between. The CDR3 covers 14 residues. CDR1 is MGHRA and CDR2 is YSYEKL in the germline V gene. CDR3 sequence reads: CASSQVTTSYEQYF. The CDR3 bases are TGCGCCAGCAGCCAAGTGACAACCTCCTACGAGCAGTACTTC.